A single T cell receptor (beta chain) is shown here with its context. Antigen: not known. These data belong to a study of CD4 T cells in relation to SARS-CoV-2 and coronaviruses. Study summary: After less than 11 days of antigen culture, PBMC TCR beta CDR3s were sequenced. The negative reference was HIV-1 Nef peptide pool or peptide-free culture.

Unexposed donor CD4+ T cells date from about 2011-2019, before the COVID-19 pandemic. CD4+ T cells were isolated from the cells after nine to eleven days of culture. Libraries were prepared by immunoSEQ multiplex PCR; TCRdb keeps only in-frame clonotypes and omits some of them. In the table there are more than 20,000 clones, about three quarters of which are singletons. CDR1 is MNHEY and CDR2 is SMNVEV in the germline V gene (reference sequence). V dropped 2 bases and J dropped 4 bases, with 15 bases sitting between them. The CDR3 extends over 15 amino acids. This sequence joins TRBV27 and TRBJ2-7; D unresolved. Sequencing used CD4+ T cells from PBMCs, cultured in vitro. This clonotype was sampled from a human donor in good health. DNA for the CDR3: TGTGCCAGCAGTTTAACCACTCCAGTAATTTACGAGCAGTACTTC. Its protein product is CASSLTTPVIYEQYF.